This is a list of T cell receptor beta chains from one sample in a study of CD8 T cells in ankylosing spondylitis. TCRdb re-analysed the 5' RACE reads in MiXCR, keeping a single row per CDR3 protein. The table lists 110,000 to 150,000 distinct CDR3 sequences, roughly 8.8% of them singletons, with about 7.1% in the top ten. Source material: synovial fluid, either unsorted or a sorted T cell fraction (not recorded which). All receptors come from a male donor with ankylosing spondylitis. The CDR3 runs from the conserved cysteine through the conserved F or W. Each record gives: clone size, V gene, J gene, D gene, CDR3 protein, CDR3 DNA. The D gene is left open where the match is weak. The size of a clone is reported for some rows only, either as once, few or many, or as a class for expanded clones.

few	TRBV7-3	TRBJ2-7	NA	CASSLKSGTEQYF	TGTGCCAGCAGCCTCAAGTCGGGCACCGAGCAGTACTTC
NA	TRBV20-1	TRBJ2-2	TRBD2	CSAREGGVNTGELFF	TGCAGTGCTAGAGAGGGAGGGGTAAACACCGGGGAGCTGTTTTTT
many	TRBV7-2	TRBJ1-4	TRBD1	CASSLVDRGSTNEKLFF	TGTGCCAGCAGCTTAGTGGACAGGGGTTCTACTAATGAAAAACTGTTTTTT
few	TRBV9	TRBJ2-1	TRBD1	CASSVVEGASGEQFF	TGTGCCAGCAGCGTAGTAGAGGGGGCATCAGGTGAGCAGTTCTTC
many	TRBV5-1	TRBJ2-1	NA	CASSSLEYNEQFF	TGCGCCAGCAGCTCCTTGGAATACAATGAGCAGTTCTTC
few	TRBV9	TRBJ2-2	TRBD1	CASSVSGTGITGELFF	TGTGCCAGCAGCGTATCCGGGACAGGGATAACCGGGGAGCTGTTTTTT
many	TRBV5-1	TRBJ1-4	NA	CASSLGSRNEKLFF	TGCGCCAGCAGCTTGGGTTCGAGGAATGAAAAACTGTTTTTT
NA	TRBV20-1	TRBJ2-2	NA	CSARFRGAGELFF	TGCAGTGCTAGGTTCAGGGGTGCCGGGGAGCTGTTTTTT
many	TRBV28	TRBJ2-7	TRBD1	CASTLAIGGTGAYEQYF	TGTGCCAGCACCCTAGCCATTGGCGGGACAGGGGCCTACGAGCAGTACTTC
many	TRBV27	TRBJ2-5	NA	CASSLTPGWETQYF	TGTGCCAGCAGTTTAACCCCCGGGTGGGAGACCCAGTACTTC
many	TRBV20-1	TRBJ1-1	TRBD1	CSARTRTGRTEAFF	TGCAGTGCTAGAACAAGGACAGGGCGCACTGAAGCTTTCTTT
NA	TRBV29-1	TRBJ1-2	NA	CSVESGNYGYTF	TGCAGCGTTGAATCAGGGAACTATGGCTACACCTTC
few	TRBV5-1	TRBJ2-5	TRBD1	CATSQGALQATQYF	TGCGCCACCTCACAGGGGGCCCTTCAAGCGACCCAGTACTTC
NA	TRBV28	TRBJ2-7	TRBD1	CASNTGTGGAYEQYF	TGTGCCAGCAATACCGGGACAGGGGGCGCTTACGAGCAGTACTTC
many	TRBV20-1	TRBJ1-1	NA	CSALSRLNTEAFF	TGCAGTGCCCTCTCCCGACTGAACACTGAAGCTTTCTTT
many	TRBV7-6	TRBJ2-2	NA	CASSFNRVGELFF	TGTGCCAGCAGCTTCAACAGGGTCGGGGAGCTGTTTTTT
many	TRBV28	TRBJ1-1	NA	CASSPLGSEAFF	TGTGCCAGCAGTCCTCTGGGGTCTGAAGCTTTCTTT
NA	TRBV2	TRBJ1-1	NA	CASRRTLSGTEAFF	TGTGCCAGCCGGAGGACGTTATCGGGCACTGAAGCTTTCTTT
many	TRBV2	TRBJ2-1	NA	CASSEYNEQFF	TGCGCCAGCAGCGAATACAATGAGCAGTTCTTC
many	TRBV20-1	TRBJ2-2	NA	CSARDTGPLLYTGELFF	TGCAGTGCTAGAGATACAGGGCCACTGCTTTACACCGGGGAGCTGTTTTTT
many	TRBV3-1	TRBJ2-7	TRBD2	CASSPRSGLAGISYEQYF	TGTGCCAGCAGCCCACGATCGGGCCTAGCGGGTATATCCTACGAGCAGTACTTC
many	TRBV5-1	TRBJ2-4	NA	CASSFQDRNIQYF	TGCGCCAGCAGCTTCCAAGACCGAAACATTCAGTACTTC
many	TRBV6-5	TRBJ2-3	NA	CASSITGAVREDTQYF	TGTGCCAGCAGCATTACTGGGGCGGTCAGAGAAGATACGCAGTATTTT
NA	TRBV10-3	TRBJ2-2	NA	CAISELRDTGELFF	TGTGCCATCAGTGAGCTCCGGGACACCGGGGAGCTGTTTTTT
few	TRBV18	TRBJ1-1	NA	CASHMATEAFF	TGTGCCAGCCACATGGCCACTGAAGCTTTCTTT
few	TRBV24-1	TRBJ2-5	TRBD1	CATSDPQGAGVQETQYF	TGTGCCACCAGTGATCCGCAGGGGGCAGGGGTCCAAGAGACCCAGTACTTC
NA	TRBV29-1	TRBJ1-1	NA	CSVGDLYTEAFF	TGCAGCGTTGGGGACTTGTACACTGAAGCTTTCTTT
NA	TRBV11-3	TRBJ2-5	NA	CASSPGTGTQETQYF	TGTGCCAGCAGCCCCGGGACGGGGACCCAAGAGACCCAGTACTTC
many	TRBV7-2	TRBJ2-1	NA	CASSLLPAYNEQFF	TGTGCCAGCAGCTTATTGCCCGCCTACAATGAGCAGTTCTTC
NA	TRBV30	TRBJ2-7	NA	CASIGGWSSYEQYF	TGTGCCTCCATCGGGGGATGGAGCTCCTACGAGCAGTACTTC
NA	TRBV29-1	TRBJ2-1	TRBD2	CSAAGGGGEQFF	TGCAGCGCCGCGGGTGGGGGGGGTGAGCAGTTCTTC
NA	TRBV27	TRBJ2-6	TRBD1	CASSRGLGSGANVLTF	TGTGCCAGCAGCAGGGGGCTGGGCTCTGGGGCCAACGTCCTGACTTTC
NA	TRBV6-6	TRBJ2-4	NA	CASSYSDSVIGRNIQYF	TGTGCCAGCAGTTACTCGGATTCCGTGATCGGGAGAAACATTCAGTACTTC
NA	TRBV12-3/TRBV12-4	TRBJ2-2	NA	CASSRGSGELFF	TGTGCCAGCAGCCGTGGTTCCGGGGAGCTGTTTTTT
few	TRBV7-8	TRBJ1-1	TRBD1	CASSSGGHTEAFF	TGTGCCAGCAGTTCAGGGGGCCACACTGAAGCTTTCTTT
many	TRBV12-3/TRBV12-4	TRBJ2-2	TRBD1	CASSFQGDTGELFF	TGTGCCAGCAGTTTTCAGGGGGACACCGGGGAGCTGTTTTTT
many	TRBV7-2	TRBJ1-1	TRBD1	CASSLDRGFPEAFF	TGTGCCAGCAGCCTAGACAGGGGCTTCCCTGAAGCTTTCTTT
NA	TRBV7-9	TRBJ1-1	NA	CASSLVGGNTEAFF	TGTGCCAGCAGCTTAGTCGGCGGGAACACTGAAGCTTTCTTT
few	TRBV7-2	TRBJ2-1	TRBD2	CASSLASSGGLYEQFF	TGTGCCAGCAGCTTAGCTAGCAGCGGGGGGCTCTATGAGCAGTTCTTC
many	TRBV4-2	TRBJ1-5	NA	CASSDGVFRQGHSNQPQHF	TGTGCCAGCAGCGACGGGGTTTTTCGTCAGGGTCATAGCAATCAGCCCCAGCATTTT
many	TRBV13	TRBJ2-1	TRBD2	CASSSSTSGGSYNEQFF	TGTGCCAGCAGCTCATCAACTAGCGGGGGGTCCTACAATGAGCAGTTCTTC
many	TRBV28	TRBJ1-5	NA	CASSLYRDPQPQHF	TGTGCCAGCAGTTTATATAGGGATCCTCAGCCCCAGCATTTT
NA	TRBV10-3	TRBJ2-1	NA	CAISPPSAEQFF	TGTGCCATCAGCCCTCCGTCAGCCGAGCAGTTCTTC
NA	TRBV11-2	TRBJ1-3	NA	CASSLPERDTIYF	TGTGCCAGCAGCTTACCCGAAAGGGACACCATATATTTT
many	TRBV7-9	TRBJ1-1	NA	CASSPNPDTEAFF	TGTGCCAGCAGCCCCAACCCGGACACTGAAGCTTTCTTT
many	TRBV5-1	TRBJ2-5	NA	CASSSGPQETQYF	TGCGCCAGCAGCTCTGGGCCACAAGAGACCCAGTACTTC
NA	TRBV20-1	TRBJ1-2	NA	CSAPDSPNYGYTF	TGCAGTGCTCCGGACAGTCCTAACTATGGCTACACCTTC
many	TRBV18	TRBJ2-2	NA	CASSPTGTSRSAANTGELFF	TGTGCCAGCTCACCAACAGGTACTTCTCGGTCTGCCGCGAACACCGGGGAGCTGTTTTTT
many	TRBV6-1	TRBJ1-5	NA	CASSGLGDQPQHF	TGTGCCAGCAGTGGTCTAGGGGATCAGCCCCAGCATTTT
NA	TRBV28	TRBJ2-7	NA	CAAQGGIYEQYF	TGTGCCGCCCAGGGGGGAATCTACGAGCAGTACTTC